These T cell receptor beta chains were read from a single sample in a study of beta chain features in type 1 diabetes. Profiled with immunoSEQ multiplex PCR; TCRdb holds only in-frame clones, not every one. The table records about 620,000 clones, around a sixth of them present only once. The sequenced sample was naive CD4+ T cells from blood. These receptor sequences come from a man younger than 35 in good health. The CDR3 runs from the conserved cysteine through the conserved F or W. Fields, in order: clone size, D gene, CDR3 length, V gene, J gene, CDR3 protein, CDR3 DNA. D genes are given only for firm matches. The size field is filled for only some rows; it gives once, few, many or a size class.

>NA|NA|15|TRBV7-9|TRBJ2-1
CASSHGQLGHNEQFF
TGTGCCAGCAGCCATGGACAGCTGGGGCACAATGAGCAGTTCTTC
>few|NA|13|TRBV6-1|TRBJ2-1
CASLGNSYNEQFF
TGTGCCAGCCTAGGGAACTCCTACAATGAGCAGTTCTTC
>NA|TRBD1|16|TRBV28|TRBJ1-5
CAGSTQGVGGNQPQHF
TGTGCCGGATCAACACAGGGGGTCGGGGGCAATCAGCCCCAGCATTTT
>NA|NA|16|TRBV18|TRBJ1-1
CASSPNQGPSNTEAFF
TGTGCCAGCTCACCGAACCAGGGGCCTTCGAACACTGAAGCTTTCTTT
>few|NA|11|TRBV29-1|TRBJ1-2
CSVGQFYGYTF
TGCAGCGTTGGACAGTTCTATGGCTACACCTTC
>few|TRBD1|16|TRBV9|TRBJ1-6
CASSVAEDRTRSPLHF
TGTGCCAGCAGCGTAGCGGAGGACAGGACTAGGTCACCCCTCCACTTT
>few|NA|14|TRBV7-9|TRBJ2-5
CASSLTRGYETQYF
TGTGCCAGCAGCTTAACTAGGGGATATGAGACCCAGTACTTC
>few|NA|13|TRBV12-5|TRBJ2-3
CASPEQAPDTQYF
TGTGCTAGTCCCGAGCAGGCCCCAGATACGCAGTATTTT
>NA|NA|16|TRBV9|TRBJ2-3
CASSVGVGGPSDTQYF
TGTGCCAGCAGCGTAGGGGTCGGCGGCCCCTCAGATACGCAGTATTTT
>NA|NA|15|TRBV10-3|TRBJ2-2
CAISEGTGLTGELFF
TGTGCCATCAGTGAGGGAACAGGGCTCACCGGGGAGCTGTTTTTT
>NA|NA|14|TRBV18|TRBJ1-5
CASSGVHSNQPQHF
TGTGCCAGCTCAGGGGTCCATAGCAATCAGCCCCAGCATTTT
>NA|TRBD1|12|TRBV10-3|TRBJ2-7
CAIRRTGDEQYF
TGTGCCATCAGACGAACAGGGGACGAGCAGTACTTC
>NA|NA|16|TRBV4-3|TRBJ2-3
CASSRGVPASTDTQYF
TGCGCCAGCAGCCGGGGGGTACCAGCTTCCACAGATACGCAGTATTTT
>few|TRBD2|17|TRBV5-1|TRBJ2-5
CASIFGAGTGSGETQYF
TGCGCCAGCATCTTCGGAGCGGGAACCGGCTCCGGGGAGACCCAGTACTTC
>few|NA|14|TRBV5-1|TRBJ2-3
CASSFRTFTDTQYF
TGCGCCAGCAGCTTTCGGACCTTCACAGATACGCAGTATTTT
>NA|TRBD1|15|TRBV5-1|TRBJ1-1
CASSSETGRVTEAFF
TGCGCCAGCAGCTCCGAGACAGGGCGGGTCACTGAAGCTTTCTTT
>NA|TRBD1|17|TRBV4-3|TRBJ2-1
CASSQDWDRGSYNEQFF
TGCGCCAGCAGCCAAGATTGGGACAGGGGTTCCTACAATGAGCAGTTCTTC
>NA|TRBD2|16|TRBV25-1|TRBJ2-1
CASSPYSGVGPNEQFF
TGTGCCAGCAGTCCATATAGCGGGGTGGGACCCAATGAGCAGTTCTTC
>NA|NA|14|TRBV5-4|TRBJ2-7
CASSGDWSSYEQYF
TGTGCCAGCAGCGGGGACTGGAGCTCCTACGAGCAGTACTTC
>few|TRBD1|14|TRBV25-1|TRBJ1-4
CASRDDRGGEKLFF
TGTGCCAGCAGGGACGACAGGGGCGGAGAAAAACTGTTTTTT
>NA|NA|14|TRBV14|TRBJ2-5
CASSQRRSGETQYF
TGTGCCAGCAGCCAAAGACGGTCCGGGGAGACCCAGTACTTC
>few|NA|15|TRBV5-1|TRBJ2-3
CASSFRGISTDTQYF
TGCGCCAGCAGCTTTCGGGGGATCAGCACAGATACGCAGTATTTT
>NA|NA|10|TRBV30|TRBJ1-2
CAWSAGGYTF
TGTGCCTGGTCAGCCGGTGGCTACACCTTC
>few|TRBD2|16|TRBV7-2|TRBJ2-7
CASSSGSGLASYEQYF
TGTGCCAGCAGCTCAGGGTCCGGACTAGCGTCGTACGAGCAGTACTTC
>NA|TRBD2|16|TRBV2|TRBJ2-3
CASSEVVAGGPDTQYF
TGTGCCAGCAGTGAAGTGGTAGCGGGGGGACCAGATACGCAGTATTTT
>few|NA|14|TRBV30|TRBJ1-1
CAWNTGLLNTEAFF
TGTGCCTGGAATACCGGACTGCTGAACACTGAAGCTTTCTTT
>few|TRBD2|15|TRBV28|TRBJ2-1
CASSPTSGAVFEQFF
TGTGCCAGCAGTCCCACTAGCGGGGCGGTTTTCGAGCAGTTCTTC